These T cell receptor beta chains were read from a single sample in a study of blood T cell repertoires in COVID-19. The repertoire was sequenced with immunoSEQ multiplex PCR; TCRdb's copy has only in-frame clones and lacks some. The sample yields about 160,000 clones, 80% to 85% seen once. Input material: peripheral blood. The source is an elderly woman with active or convalescent COVID-19. Each CDR3 is given with its conserved first and last residue. The D gene is left open where the match is weak. Not every row has a clone size; where given, it reads once, few, many or a size class.

>TRBJ2-2|TRBV7-9|once|TRBD1
CASSLADRVLNTGELFF
TGTGCCAGCAGCTTAGCTGACAGGGTTCTGAACACCGGGGAGCTGTTTTTT
>TRBJ2-2|TRBV9|-|TRBD1
CASTRGQGPQWELFF
TGTGCCAGCACGAGGGGACAGGGACCCCAGTGGGAGCTGTTTTTT
>TRBJ1-4|TRBV19|once|-
CASRRQSNEKLFF
TGTGCCAGTAGACGACAGTCTAATGAAAAACTGTTTTTT
>TRBJ1-2|TRBV28|-|TRBD1
CASSQGAVRGYTF
TGTGCCAGCAGTCAGGGGGCGGTGAGGGGCTACACCTTC
>TRBJ1-2|TRBV7-2|few|-
CASSLVGAGYTF
TGTGCCAGCAGCTTAGTTGGGGCTGGCTACACCTTC
>TRBJ2-3|TRBV4-3|once|TRBD1
CASSPRQGSTDTQYF
TGCGCCAGCAGCCCCCGACAGGGAAGCACAGATACGCAGTATTTT
>TRBJ1-2|TRBV19|-|-
CATHRGANYGYTF
TGTGCCACTCATCGTGGGGCGAACTATGGCTACACCTTC
>TRBJ1-2|TRBV7-9|-|TRBD1
CASSLEGASNYGYTF
TGTGCCAGCAGCTTAGAGGGGGCTTCTAACTATGGCTACACCTTC
>TRBJ2-3|TRBV6-5|-|-
CASSYSPGLSTDTQYF
TGTGCCAGCAGTTACTCGCCAGGGCTAAGCACAGATACGCAGTATTTT
>TRBJ2-3|TRBV27|-|TRBD2
CASSRAAGGRGFTQYF
TGTGCCAGCAGTCGAGCAGCGGGGGGGCGGGGTTTTACGCAGTATTTT
>TRBJ2-5|TRBV7-7|-|TRBD1
CASSPQGAVIETQYF
TGTGCTAGCAGCCCCCAGGGGGCGGTTATTGAGACCCAGTACTTC
>TRBJ1-1|TRBV28|-|TRBD1
CASSSMDRVHPEAFF
TGTGCCAGCAGCTCCATGGACAGGGTTCATCCTGAAGCTTTCTTT
>TRBJ1-5|TRBV4-1|-|-
CASRPGQNSNQPQHF
TGCGCCAGCAGACCGGGACAAAATAGCAATCAGCCCCAGCATTTT
>TRBJ2-7|TRBV4-2|-|TRBD2
CASSQPGLAGAGSEQYF
TGTGCCAGCAGCCAACCCGGACTAGCGGGGGCCGGTAGTGAGCAGTACTTC
>TRBJ1-2|TRBV30|-|-
CACGSDGAGVNYGYTF
TGTGCCTGCGGTTCGGATGGGGCAGGGGTTAACTATGGCTACACCTTC
>TRBJ1-1|TRBV19|-|-
CASGLSRPTKGTEAFF
TGTGCCAGTGGGCTCTCTAGGCCTACAAAGGGGACTGAAGCTTTCTTT
>TRBJ2-1|TRBV7-8|-|TRBD1
CASSSGTGIYNEQFF
TGTGCCAGCAGCTCCGGGACAGGCATTTACAATGAGCAGTTCTTC
>TRBJ1-5|TRBV2|once|-
CASSDTSNQPQHF
TGTGCCAGCAGCGACACTAGCAATCAGCCCCAGCATTTT
>TRBJ1-1|TRBV18|-|TRBD1
CASSKGQDEFTEAFF
TGTGCCAGCTCAAAGGGACAGGACGAGTTCACTGAAGCTTTCTTT
>TRBJ1-6|TRBV11-1|-|-
CASSNDKSPLHF
TGTGCCAGCAGCAACGACAAATCACCCCTCCACTTT
>TRBJ1-6|TRBV19|-|-
CASSTQGATNSPLHF
TGTGCCAGTAGTACCCAAGGGGCGACTAATTCACCCCTCCACTTT
>TRBJ1-6|TRBV14|-|TRBD1
CASSQAGQGYSPLHF
TGTGCCAGCAGCCAGGCGGGACAGGGATATTCACCCCTCCACTTT
>TRBJ1-1|TRBV29-1|-|TRBD1
CSVGQGVHTEAFF
TGCAGCGTCGGACAGGGGGTACACACTGAAGCTTTCTTT
>TRBJ1-3|TRBV25-1|-|-
CASSTPGNTIYF
TGTGCCAGCTCAACTCCGGGAAACACCATATATTTT
>TRBJ1-5|TRBV18|once|TRBD1
CASSQGQGDGNQPQHF
TGTGCCAGCTCACAGGGACAGGGGGATGGCAATCAGCCCCAGCATTTT
>TRBJ1-6|TRBV7-2|-|-
CASSPPRTVYLYNSPLHF
TGTGCCAGCAGCCCCCCTAGGACAGTCTATCTTTATAATTCACCCCTCCACTTT
>TRBJ1-3|TRBV3-1/TRBV3-2|-|TRBD1
CASSLTGGGDGPIYF
TGTGCCAGCAGCCTTACAGGGGGCGGTGATGGTCCCATATATTTT
>TRBJ1-4|TRBV5-1|-|-
CASSSRVGEKLFF
TGCGCCAGCAGCAGCAGGGTAGGCGAAAAACTGTTTTTT
>TRBJ2-7|TRBV7-9|once|TRBD1
CASSSLQGANEQYF
TGTGCCAGCAGCTCCCTCCAGGGGGCGAACGAGCAGTACTTC
>TRBJ1-6|TRBV5-4|-|TRBD1
CASSPGGFGTEVSPLHF
TGTGCCAGCAGCCCGGGGGGGTTCGGGACAGAGGTCTCACCCCTCCACTTT
>TRBJ1-2|TRBV18|few|TRBD1
CASSPETGVGYTF
TGTGCCAGCTCACCAGAGACAGGGGTGGGCTACACCTTC
>TRBJ1-1|TRBV5-6|-|-
CASSLRQSPNTEAFF
TGTGCCAGCAGCTTGCGACAGTCTCCAAACACTGAAGCTTTCTTT
>TRBJ2-1|TRBV11-2|-|TRBD2
CASSSIAGAAYNEQFF
TGTGCCAGCAGCTCGATAGCGGGGGCCGCCTACAATGAGCAGTTCTTC
>TRBJ2-5|TRBV5-1|-|TRBD1
CASSRDRKQETQYF
TGCGCCAGCAGCCGGGACAGGAAACAAGAGACCCAGTACTTC
>TRBJ1-2|TRBV6-5|-|TRBD1
CASSQSRDSLYGYTF
TGTGCCAGCAGTCAAAGCCGGGACAGCCTGTATGGCTACACCTTC
>TRBJ1-2|TRBV5-1|-|TRBD1
CASSLGPGTEINYGYTF
TGCGCCAGCAGCTTGGGACCCGGGACAGAAATCAACTATGGCTACACCTTC
>TRBJ1-2|TRBV29-1|-|-
CSVWAGDGYTF
TGCAGCGTTTGGGCAGGGGATGGCTACACCTTC
>TRBJ2-7|TRBV6-6|-|-
CATRTARPEQYF
TGTGCCACCAGGACAGCGAGGCCCGAGCAGTACTTC
>TRBJ1-2|TRBV13|-|TRBD1
CASSPRDRVYGYTF
TGTGCCAGCAGTCCACGGGACAGAGTCTATGGCTACACCTTC
>TRBJ1-6|TRBV10-3|-|-
CAISGAGESSPLHF
TGTGCCATCAGTGGGGCAGGGGAAAGCTCACCCCTCCACTTT
>TRBJ2-3|TRBV11-2|few|-
CASSYGLALDTQYF
TGTGCCAGCAGTTATGGGCTAGCTTTGGATACGCAGTATTTT
>TRBJ1-6|TRBV19|-|-
CASSIEGDYNSPLHF
TGTGCCAGTAGTATAGAGGGAGACTATAATTCACCCCTCCACTTT
>TRBJ2-3|TRBV5-1|-|TRBD2
CASSLVGGGRTDTQYF
TGCGCCAGCAGCTTGGTCGGCGGGGGTCGCACAGATACGCAGTATTTT
>TRBJ2-5|TRBV6-2/TRBV6-3|-|-
CASSANSGQETQYF
TGTGCCAGCAGCGCTAATTCGGGGCAAGAGACCCAGTACTTC
>TRBJ1-1|TRBV7-9|-|TRBD1
CASSHPWGQMNTEAFF
TGTGCCAGCAGCCACCCCTGGGGACAGATGAACACTGAAGCTTTCTTT
>TRBJ2-1|TRBV4-3|-|TRBD1
CASSQPQGTGANEQFF
TGCGCCAGCAGCCAACCGCAGGGAACAGGGGCCAATGAGCAGTTCTTC
>TRBJ1-2|TRBV6-2/TRBV6-3|-|-
CASSYSDGRANYGYTF
TGTGCCAGCAGTTACTCGGATGGGAGGGCCAACTATGGCTACACCTTC
>TRBJ1-2|TRBV5-6|-|-
CASSSTGDYGYTF
TGTGCCAGCAGCTCGACAGGAGACTATGGCTACACCTTC
>TRBJ1-4|TRBV4-1|few|TRBD1
CASSFGTGRAEKLFF
TGCGCCAGCAGCTTCGGGACAGGGAGAGCCGAAAAACTGTTTTTT
>TRBJ1-2|TRBV5-1|few|-
CASSFEQLYGYTF
TGCGCCAGCAGCTTTGAACAGCTCTATGGCTACACCTTC
>TRBJ1-1|TRBV5-3|-|-
CARSLADGGNGTEAFF
TGTGCCAGAAGCTTGGCCGATGGGGGGAATGGGACTGAAGCTTTCTTT
>TRBJ2-3|TRBV25-1|once|TRBD1
CASSARDRGKDTQYF
TGTGCCAGCAGTGCCCGGGACAGGGGCAAGGATACGCAGTATTTT
>TRBJ2-3|TRBV15|-|TRBD1
CATSRATGATDTQYF
TGTGCCACCAGCAGAGCGACAGGGGCCACAGATACGCAGTATTTT
>TRBJ1-2|TRBV4-1|-|-
CASSHLDRTNGYTF
TGCGCCAGCAGCCACCTAGACAGGACCAATGGCTACACCTTC
>TRBJ1-1|TRBV7-3|-|-
CASSQQENTEAFF
TGTGCCAGCAGCCAACAAGAGAACACTGAAGCTTTCTTT